The clone carrying this T cell receptor (beta chain) was observed a single time. Its target is not known. The sample originates from a study of vaccination and CD4 T cells after COVID-19. Study details: Overlapping spike peptides of SARS-CoV-2, HCoV-NL63, HCoV-OC43 and HCoV-229E were used, and cells were stimulated with them. Study-wide results and limits: Post-vaccination reactive clonotypes (median roughly 37) did not differ significantly from post-infection (more than 20).

As to treatment: 10-day PBMC culture with coronavirus spike peptide pools or control peptides (ViraFEST assay). Samples of CD4+ T cells were obtained from the unexposed donor before the COVID-19 pandemic (2011-2018). The culture of roughly 2 million PBMCs per well included 8.5 to 10 IU/ml IL-2 and 8.5 to 10 ug/ml peptide pools. The Oncomine TCR Beta short-read assay sequenced DNA from cultured CD4+ T cells. TCRdb passed the PCR reads through MiXCR, listing each CDR3 protein once. The repertoire has about 5,400 distinct CDR3 sequences, 62% of them found once; the top ten carry around 50%. This CDR3 contains 13 residues. V lost 6 bases and J 4 bases, leaving 12 bases between the germline ends. The V gene's germline CDR1 is LNHDA and CDR2 SQIVND (reference sequence).

The source of this sequence is a human donor in good health. Sequenced material: CD4+ T cells from blood, cultured in vitro. The rearrangement links TRBV19 to TRBJ2-5, with D possibly being TRBD2 (6 bases). The CDR3 is CASSRAGLETQYF. In nucleotides, the CDR3 is TGTGCCAGTAGCAGGGCGGGGCTAGAGACCCAGTACTTC.